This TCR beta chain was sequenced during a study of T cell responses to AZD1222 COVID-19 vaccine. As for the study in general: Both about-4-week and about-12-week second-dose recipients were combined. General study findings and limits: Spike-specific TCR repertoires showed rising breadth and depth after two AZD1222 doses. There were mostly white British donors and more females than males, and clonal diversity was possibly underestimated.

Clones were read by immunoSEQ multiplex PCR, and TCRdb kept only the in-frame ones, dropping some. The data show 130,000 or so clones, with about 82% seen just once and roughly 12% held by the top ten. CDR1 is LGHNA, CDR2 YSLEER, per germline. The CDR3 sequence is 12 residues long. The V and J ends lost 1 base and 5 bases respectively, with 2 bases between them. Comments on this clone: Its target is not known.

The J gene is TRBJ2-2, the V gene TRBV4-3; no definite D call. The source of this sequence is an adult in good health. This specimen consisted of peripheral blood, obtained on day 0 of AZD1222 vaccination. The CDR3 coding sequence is TGCGCCAGCAGCCAAGTAACCGGGGAGCTGTTTTTT. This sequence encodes CASSQVTGELFF.